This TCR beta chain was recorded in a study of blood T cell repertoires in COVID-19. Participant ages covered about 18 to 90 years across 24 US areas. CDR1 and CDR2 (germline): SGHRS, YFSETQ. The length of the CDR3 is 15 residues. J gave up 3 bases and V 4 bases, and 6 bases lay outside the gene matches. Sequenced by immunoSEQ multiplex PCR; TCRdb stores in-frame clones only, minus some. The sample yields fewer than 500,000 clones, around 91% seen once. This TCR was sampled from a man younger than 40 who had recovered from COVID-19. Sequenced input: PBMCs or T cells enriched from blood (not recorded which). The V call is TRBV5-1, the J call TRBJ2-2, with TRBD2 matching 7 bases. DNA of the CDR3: TGCGCCAGCAGCCTTGGGACTATGGACACCGGGGAGCTGTTTTTT. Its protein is CASSLGTMDTGELFF.